What follows describes a single TCR beta chain. The sample comes from a study of OX40 agonist ivuxolimab in advanced cancers. On the study more broadly: Partial responses occurred in Three dose-escalation patients, one with hepatocellular carcinoma and two with cutaneous melanoma.

The repertoire was sequenced with immunoSEQ multiplex PCR; TCRdb's copy has only in-frame clones and lacks some. The profile shows some 50,000 clones, approximately 84% of them singletons. The CDR3 contains 15 residues. Unmatched junction bases numbered 8, after V lost 5 bases and J lost 4 bases. CDR1 is LNHDA, CDR2 SQIVND, per germline (reference sequence). Sequenced material: CD4+ or CD8+ T cells sorted from blood, taken in a trial of the OX40 agonist ivuxolimab. This sequence originates from an adult with an advanced solid tumor such as melanoma, head and neck, liver or kidney cancer. The rearrangement uses TRBV19 and TRBJ1-5; 7 bases are a match to TRBD1. CDR3 region: CASSSSNRGNQPQHF. In DNA, the CDR3 is TGTGCCAGTAGTTCATCCAACAGGGGTAATCAGCCCCAGCATTTT. The full variable domain, completed using reference TRBV19 and TRBJ1-5, is DGGITQSPKYLFRKEGQNVTLSCEQNLNHDAMYWYRQDPGQGLRLIYYSQIVNDFQKGDIAEGYSVSREKKESFPLTVTSAQKNPTAFYLCASSSSNRGNQPQHFGDGTRLSIL.